Presented here are 2 T cell receptor beta chains from one specimen sequenced in a study of blood T cell repertoires in COVID-19. Clones were read by immunoSEQ multiplex PCR, and TCRdb kept only the in-frame ones, dropping some. The sample yields a few hundred thousand clones, around 90% seen once. What was sequenced was peripheral blood. The receptors shown here come from a man in his 60s who had recovered from COVID-19.

This clone was counted between two and nine times. V and J are TRBV11-2 and TRBJ1-1; 7 nucleotides agree with TRBD1. The CDR3 has 16 residues. CDR1 SGHAT and CDR2 FQNNGV come from the germline V gene. Trimming removed 5 bases from V and 4 bases from J; junction bases left unmatched: 13. CDR3 amino acids: CASSLDSTGLSTEAFF. The CDR3 bases are TGTGCCAGCAGCCTCGACTCGACAGGGTTGAGCACTGAAGCTTTCTTT.

The chain joins TRBV9 to TRBJ1-1, with D hard to call. The ends were cut back, 0 bases at V and 1 base at J, with 7 bases in the middle. Germline CDR1 SGDLS, CDR2 YYNGEE. The CDR3 is 14 residues long. The CDR3 region has the DNA TGTGCCAGCAGCGTAGCCCAGAAGAACACTGAAGCTTTCTTT. Translated: CASSVAQKNTEAFF.